A selection of T cell receptor beta chains follows, all from one sample in a study of control samples from healthy donors and cancer patients. Assay used: immunoSEQ multiplex PCR; TCRdb lists only in-frame clones, some missing. The sample includes around 29,000 clones, 79% of them seen just once. Sequenced: PBMCs. The receptors derive from a man in his 60s with head and neck cancer. Both conserved end residues are part of each CDR3. Fields, in order: V gene, CDR3 length, clone size, J gene, D gene, CDR3 protein, CDR3 DNA. A D gene is named only where the DNA matches it firmly. Only part of the rows carry a size: once, few, many, or a class if the clone is expanded.

TRBV7-2	13	NA	TRBJ1-1	NA	CASSLGRLTEAFF	TGTGCCAGCAGCTTAGGCAGGCTCACTGAAGCTTTCTTT
TRBV6-2/TRBV6-3	16	NA	TRBJ1-5	NA	CASSYKSHRVSQPQHF	TGTGCCAGCAGTTACAAATCCCACAGGGTGAGTCAGCCCCAGCATTTT
TRBV28	12	NA	TRBJ1-5	NA	CASRRFNQPQHF	TGTGCCAGCAGGCGATTCAATCAGCCCCAGCATTTT
TRBV15	16	NA	TRBJ2-5	NA	CATSRGRGRIQETQYF	TGTGCCACCAGCAGAGGACGCGGCCGGATCCAAGAGACCCAGTACTTC
TRBV6-4	14	once	TRBJ2-7	TRBD1	CASRHRDRGHEQYF	TGTGCCAGCAGACACCGGGACAGGGGCCACGAGCAGTACTTC
TRBV28	14	once	TRBJ1-2	NA	CASSPRGTSYGYTF	TGTGCCAGCAGTCCCCGCGGGACAAGCTATGGCTACACCTTC
TRBV12-3/TRBV12-4	11	NA	TRBJ2-7	NA	CASSRESGQYF	TGTGCCAGCAGTAGGGAGTCCGGGCAGTACTTC
TRBV6-5	16	NA	TRBJ2-7	NA	CASSYSRDLPTYEQYF	TGTGCCAGCAGTTACTCCCGGGACCTACCCACCTACGAGCAGTACTTC
TRBV3-1/TRBV3-2	15	NA	TRBJ2-4	NA	CASSPTGRTKNIQYF	TGTGCCAGCAGCCCGACAGGGAGGACCAAAAACATTCAGTACTTC
TRBV10-1	15	NA	TRBJ2-1	TRBD2	CASSEGAGEVNEQFF	TGCGCCAGCAGCGAGGGAGCGGGAGAGGTCAATGAGCAGTTCTTC
TRBV5-5	15	NA	TRBJ2-1	NA	CASSFGASSYNEQFF	TGTGCCAGCAGCTTTGGGGCTAGCTCCTACAATGAGCAGTTCTTC
TRBV3-1/TRBV3-2	17	NA	TRBJ2-6	TRBD2	CASSGTSGSSGANVLTF	TGTGCCAGCTCGGGGACTAGCGGGAGTTCTGGGGCCAACGTCCTGACTTTC
TRBV28	20	NA	TRBJ2-6	NA	CASSFVRDKGVAGGANVLTF	TGTGCCAGCAGTTTCGTCCGGGACAAAGGTGTGGCGGGCGGGGCCAACGTCCTGACTTTC
TRBV5-6	16	medium-sized	TRBJ1-5	NA	CASSPWGQIFNQPQHF	TGTGCCAGCAGCCCCTGGGGGCAGATTTTCAATCAGCCCCAGCATTTT
TRBV27	13	NA	TRBJ1-1	NA	CASTDSLETEAFF	TGTGCCAGCACGGACAGCCTCGAAACTGAAGCTTTCTTT
TRBV30	12	NA	TRBJ2-7	NA	CAWSQSAYEQYF	TGTGCCTGGTCCCAGAGTGCCTACGAGCAGTACTTC
TRBV29-1	13	NA	TRBJ2-6	NA	CSVKGSGANVLTF	TGCAGCGTCAAGGGTTCTGGGGCCAACGTCCTGACTTTC
TRBV27	14	NA	TRBJ2-2	NA	CASSPIQGTGELFF	TGTGCCAGCAGTCCGATCCAGGGCACCGGGGAGCTGTTTTTT
TRBV5-1	13	NA	TRBJ1-2	NA	CASSLGREGGYTF	TGCGCCAGCAGCCTAGGACGGGAAGGGGGCTACACCTTC
TRBV28	14	few	TRBJ2-1	NA	CASLSAGGYNEQFF	TGTGCCAGCTTGTCGGCAGGAGGTTACAATGAGCAGTTCTTC
TRBV11-2	16	NA	TRBJ2-1	TRBD2	CASSFSRLASYNEQFF	TGTGCCAGCAGCTTCTCTAGACTAGCGTCTTACAATGAGCAGTTCTTC
TRBV7-3	13	NA	TRBJ1-1	NA	CASSRATNTEAFF	TGTGCCAGCAGCCGTGCGACGAACACTGAAGCTTTCTTT
TRBV20-1	11	NA	TRBJ2-1	NA	CSASDNNEQFF	TGCAGTGCTTCGGACAACAATGAGCAGTTCTTC
TRBV7-8	15	NA	TRBJ2-1	NA	CASSSRETTYNEQFF	TGTGCCAGCAGCTCCCGGGAGACCACCTACAATGAGCAGTTCTTC
TRBV7-2	11	NA	TRBJ2-7	NA	CASSLGSMQYF	TGTGCCAGCAGCTTAGGGTCGATGCAGTACTTC
TRBV5-1	13	NA	TRBJ2-2	NA	CASSSQGAGELFF	TGCGCCAGCAGCTCGCAGGGTGCCGGGGAGCTGTTTTTT
TRBV11-3	17	NA	TRBJ2-1	NA	CASSLGLGARGLDEQFF	TGTGCCAGCAGCTTAGGGTTGGGGGCCCGAGGCTTGGATGAGCAGTTCTTC
TRBV12-1	12	NA	TRBJ2-5	NA	CASGRTVETQYF	TGTGCCAGCGGTCGGACCGTAGAGACCCAGTACTTC
TRBV7-2	13	NA	TRBJ1-6	NA	CASRQGLYSPLHF	TGTGCCAGCCGGCAGGGGCTATATTCACCCCTCCACTTT
TRBV9	15	NA	TRBJ2-1	NA	CASSVRLAAYNEQFF	TGTGCCAGCAGCGTACGATTAGCGGCCTACAATGAGCAGTTCTTC
TRBV27	16	NA	TRBJ2-5	TRBD2	CASSSTSGRAGETQYF	TGTGCCAGCAGTTCAACAAGCGGGAGGGCCGGCGAGACCCAGTACTTC
TRBV19	14	NA	TRBJ1-2	NA	CASLRDRENYGYTF	TGTGCCAGCCTGCGGGACCGGGAAAACTATGGCTACACCTTC
TRBV4-1	15	NA	TRBJ1-2	NA	CASSPEDTGRYGYTF	TGCGCCAGCAGCCCCGAGGACACGGGCCGCTATGGCTACACCTTC
TRBV5-5	15	once	TRBJ2-1	NA	CASSLSDVRYNEQFF	TGTGCCAGCAGCTTGTCTGACGTTCGCTACAATGAGCAGTTCTTC
TRBV6-5	14	NA	TRBJ2-7	TRBD1	CASSSTGVTYEQYF	TGTGCCAGCAGTAGCACAGGGGTGACTTACGAGCAGTACTTC
TRBV28	14	NA	TRBJ2-7	NA	CASLSRPPIYEQYF	TGTGCCAGCCTCTCTCGGCCACCGATTTACGAGCAGTACTTC
TRBV14	14	few	TRBJ2-7	NA	CASSRAGASYEQYF	TGTGCCAGCAGCCGGGCGGGGGCATCCTACGAGCAGTACTTC
TRBV29-1	11	medium-sized	TRBJ2-1	TRBD2	CSVASGNEQFF	TGCAGCGTCGCTAGCGGCAATGAGCAGTTCTTC
TRBV6-2/TRBV6-3	15	NA	TRBJ2-2	TRBD2	CASSYTSGTTGELFF	TGTGCCAGCAGTTACACTAGCGGAACCACCGGGGAGCTGTTTTTT
TRBV2	15	NA	TRBJ1-1	TRBD1	CASSIQGQKNTEAFF	TGTGCCAGCAGCATACAGGGACAGAAGAACACTGAAGCTTTCTTT
TRBV9	13	NA	TRBJ2-7	TRBD2	CASSGRTSHEQYF	TGTGCCAGCAGCGGACGGACTAGTCACGAGCAGTACTTC
TRBV3-1/TRBV3-2	12	few	TRBJ2-3	NA	CASSQRTDTQYF	TGTGCCAGCAGCCAAAGGACAGATACGCAGTATTTT
TRBV4-3	16	NA	TRBJ2-7	TRBD1	CASSPNRGPFLYEQYF	TGCGCCAGCAGCCCGAACAGGGGACCCTTCCTCTACGAGCAGTACTTC
TRBV3-1/TRBV3-2	18	NA	TRBJ2-6	NA	CASSPEDSSFSGANVLTF	TGTGCCAGCAGCCCCGAGGACAGCTCGTTTTCTGGGGCCAACGTCCTGACTTTC
TRBV29-1	13	NA	TRBJ1-5	NA	CSAQPDSNQPQHF	TGCAGCGCACAGCCCGATAGCAATCAGCCCCAGCATTTT
TRBV5-6	12	NA	TRBJ2-7	NA	CASSLRGDEQYF	TGTGCCAGCAGCTTACGGGGAGACGAGCAGTACTTC
TRBV12-3/TRBV12-4	13	NA	TRBJ2-7	NA	CASSTRQAHEQYF	TGTGCCAGCAGTACACGACAGGCACACGAGCAGTACTTC
TRBV9	14	NA	TRBJ2-7	NA	CASSVGGGAYEQYF	TGTGCCAGCAGCGTAGGTGGAGGGGCCTACGAGCAGTACTTC
TRBV6-5	12	NA	TRBJ1-5	NA	CASSSKSQPQHF	TGTGCCAGCAGCTCGAAGAGTCAGCCCCAGCATTTT
TRBV2	15	few	TRBJ2-3	NA	CASTRGTSSTETQYF	TGTGCCAGCACCCGTGGGACTTCTAGCACAGAAACGCAGTATTTT